Below, 26 T cell receptor beta chains from the same sample are listed, as sequenced in a study of T-cell memory formation after mild COVID-19. MiXCR, run by TCRdb on the 5' RACE reads, gives a single entry per CDR3 protein. The table shows about 180,000 distinct CDR3 sequences, with roughly 16% occurring only once. Material: PBMCs or a T cell subset sorted from them (not recorded which). Source of these receptors: an adult woman who had mild COVID-19 (a few samples of this study predate the infection). Cell type and time point are not known.

This clonotype occurred a few times. V usage is TRBV19 and J usage is TRBJ2-5; D is perhaps TRBD1 (5 bases). Germline V gene data show CDR1 as LNHDA and CDR2 as SQIVND (reference sequence). V was shortened by 7 bases and J by 7 bases, with 16 bases between the two germline ends. The CDR3 is 13 amino acids. CDR3 loop: CASKETAGRTQYF. DNA for the CDR3: TGTGCCAGTAAAGAGACAGCCGGACGGACCCAGTACTTC.

The gene calls are TRBV24-1 and TRBJ2-3; the D is unclear. CDR3 length: 13 amino acids. V was shortened by 3 bases and J by 2 bases, with 5 bases between the two germline ends. Germline-derived CDR1 and CDR2 are KGHDR and SFDVKD. The CDR3 nucleotides read TGTGCCACCAGTGATCGGAACACAGATACGCAGTATTTT. Residues: CATSDRNTDTQYF.

The chain recombines TRBV7-9 with TRBJ1-2; no clear D. The germline V gene encodes CDR1 SEHNR and CDR2 FQNEAQ (reference sequence). Trimming shortened V by 8 bases and J by 8 bases, and 15 bases separated the two germline ends. The CDR3 consists of 12 residues. CDR3 nucleotide sequence: TGTGCCAGCGTTGCAGGCGGGGTCGGCTACACCTTC. Translating gives CASVAGGVGYTF. Full variable domain (remainder filled in from reference TRBV7-9 and TRBJ1-2): DTGVSQNPRHKITKRGQNVTFRCDPISEHNRLYWYRQTLGQGPEFLTYFQNEAQLEKSRLLSDRFSAERPKGSFSTLEIQRTEQGDSAMYLCASVAGGVGYTFGSGTRLTVV.

This clonotype was detected only a few times. The chain carries TRBV23-1 and TRBJ2-7; 9 nucleotides line up with TRBD1. TRBV23-1 carries the ORF label, with uncertain function. J lost 3 bases, V lost 4 bases, and 16 bases had no gene match. CDR3 length equals 18 residues. CDR3 nucleotide sequence: TGCGCCAGCAGTCTCATCAGGACAGGGGCCAGGGGTGACTACGAGCAGTACTTC. Its translation: CASSLIRTGARGDYEQYF.

This clonotype was observed at least ten times. CDR3 residues: CASSLLRGGEQYF. As DNA, the CDR3 is TGTGCCAGCAGTCTTCTGCGGGGGGGCGAGCAGTACTTC. The rearrangement links TRBV12-3 or TRBV12-4 to TRBJ2-7, with TRBD2 matching 9 bases. The ends lost 5 bases at V and 6 bases at J; junction bases unmatched: 5. This CDR3 has 13 amino acids.

The table lists this clonotype with a few counts. The rearrangement links TRBV12-3 or TRBV12-4 to TRBJ1-2; possible D gene TRBD1, 5 bases. V was pared by 3 bases and J by 7 bases, with 12 bases between. The CDR3 runs 13 residues. The CDR3 DNA follows: TGTGCCAGCAGTTTTTGGGGGGACGGTGGCTACACCTTC. It encodes CASSFWGDGGYTF.

As DNA, the CDR3 is TGTGCCAGCAGCTCCACCTGGAGGGACCAAGAGACCCAGTACTTC. It translates to CASSSTWRDQETQYF. V usage is TRBV7-7 and J usage is TRBJ2-5; TRBD2 is a possible D gene (6 bases). The V end was cut by 4 bases, the J end by 0 bases, with 12 bases between. CDR1 is SSHAT and CDR2 is FNYEAQ in the germline V gene (reference sequence). The CDR3 contains 15 residues.

The sample holds many counts of this clonotype. The chain couples TRBV7-9 to TRBJ1-6; D not resolved. Germline CDR1 reads SEHNR; CDR2 reads FQNEAQ (reference sequence). The CDR3 runs to 14 residues. V lost 1 base, J lost 9 bases, and 10 bases lay in between. The DNA of the CDR3 is TGTGCCAGCAGCTTAGAGCGGAATCGTTCACCCCTCCACTTT. It yields the protein CASSLERNRSPLHF.

In this sample, this clonotype turned up a few times. This chain connects TRBV6-1 to TRBJ1-5; 10 bases are a match to TRBD1. CDR3 length: 18 amino acids. Germline V lookup: CDR1 MNHNS, CDR2 SASEGT. The V and J ends lost 3 bases and 0 bases, in that order; junction bases with no gene match: 8. This CDR3 reads CASSDPRDRGYSNQPQHF. The CDR3 nucleotides read TGTGCCAGCAGTGACCCAAGGGACAGGGGCTATAGCAATCAGCCCCAGCATTTT.

In its sample, this clonotype was seen a few times. The chain employs TRBV9 and TRBJ2-2, with D maybe TRBD1 (6 bases). This CDR3 has 21 amino acids. The V gene lost 4 bases and the J gene lost 5 bases, with 33 bases spanning the gap. CDR1 SGDLS and CDR2 YYNGEE come from the germline V gene. CDR3 amino acids: CASSPEGGSGSLVGITGELFF. The CDR3 DNA is TGTGCCAGCAGCCCCGAAGGGGGTTCAGGTAGTTTGGTTGGAATTACCGGGGAGCTGTTTTTT.

There are a few counts of this clonotype. The J gene is TRBJ1-1, the V gene TRBV14; 9 nucleotides line up with TRBD1. With 3 bases clipped from V and 4 bases from J, the junction kept 12 bases outside the gene matches. The CDR3 is 17 residues long. CDR1 and CDR2 (germline): SGHDN, FVKESK. The CDR3 loop is CASSQYSGTGLTTEAFF. The CDR3 nucleotides read TGTGCCAGCAGCCAGTACTCCGGGACAGGGTTAACCACTGAAGCTTTCTTT.

In its sample, this clonotype was seen a few times. The chain combines TRBV24-1 with TRBJ1-2, with D uncertain. Germline CDR1 and CDR2: KGHDR and SFDVKD. CDR3 size: 12 residues. The germline V and J ends were trimmed by 2 bases and 4 bases, with 4 bases remaining between them. The CDR3 here is CATSDYSYGYTF. The CDR3, as DNA: TGTGCCACCAGTGATTATAGCTATGGCTACACCTTC.

A few counts support this clonotype. The chain has TRBV6-2 or TRBV6-3 and TRBJ2-3; 9 bases agree with TRBD1. The CDR3 has 13 residues. V trimming: 6 bases; J trimming: 7 bases; junction bases outside the gene matches: 5. In germline, CDR1 is MNHEY, CDR2 SVGEGT. The CDR3 nucleotides are TGTGCCAGCAGACGGACAGGGGACAATACGCAGTATTTT. The encoded protein is CASRRTGDNTQYF.

This clonotype was seen a few times. The rearrangement uses TRBV7-9 and TRBJ1-2; TRBD1 agrees at 8 bases. Germline V gives CDR1 SEHNR, CDR2 FQNEAQ (reference sequence). V was pared by 4 bases and J by 8 bases, with 6 bases of the junction left unmatched. The CDR3 sequence is 13 residues long. The CDR3 spells CASSSGQAPGYTF. In DNA, the CDR3 is TGTGCCAGCAGCTCGGGACAGGCCCCAGGCTACACCTTC.

The chain combines TRBV4-3 with TRBJ2-5; D is tentatively TRBD1 or TRBD2 (7 bases each). The CDR3 consists of 14 residues. V was trimmed by 4 bases and J by 5 bases, leaving 14 bases between them. Per the germline V gene, CDR1 is LGHNA and CDR2 is YSLEER. CDR3 region: CASSRGGGAETQYF. In nucleotides, the CDR3 is TGCGCCAGCAGCCGGGGAGGGGGCGCGGAGACCCAGTACTTC.

This clonotype has a handful of counts. This chain connects TRBV20-1 to TRBJ2-7, with 7 positions matching TRBD1. Trimming at V came to 3 bases and at J to 2 bases, leaving 16 bases not matched to a gene. The CDR3 sequence is 17 residues long. Germline assignment: CDR1 DFQATT and CDR2 SNEGSKA (reference sequence). The CDR3 loop reads CSARGDLGQGVAYEQYF. Written as DNA, the CDR3 is TGCAGTGCTAGGGGTGATCTGGGGCAGGGGGTGGCCTACGAGCAGTACTTC.

This clonotype was found a few times. The V gene is TRBV5-1, the J gene TRBJ2-1, with TRBD2 identical over 10 bases. V dropped 4 bases and J dropped 4; count of bases not matched to a gene: 2. This CDR3 is built from 14 residues. Germline V gene data show CDR1 as SGHRS and CDR2 as YFSETQ. The CDR3 sequence is CASSPGLAYNEQFF. The CDR3 coding sequence is TGCGCCAGCAGCCCGGGACTAGCGTACAATGAGCAGTTCTTC. Full variable domain (outside the CDR3, taken from reference TRBV5-1 and TRBJ2-1): KAGVTQTPRYLIKTRGQQVTLSCSPISGHRSVSWYQQTPGQGLQFLFEYFSETQRNKGNFPGRFSGRQFSNSRSEMNVSTLELGDSALYLCASSPGLAYNEQFFGPGTRLTVL.

This clonotype was counted between two and nine times. V and J are TRBV18 and TRBJ2-2; D gene uncertain. Deletions cut 2 bases from V and 1 base from J, with 5 bases between. The CDR3 covers 14 residues. Germline CDR1 and CDR2: KGHSH and LQKENI. The CDR3 DNA is TGTGCCAGCTCACCAAAACAGAACACCGGGGAGCTGTTTTTT. Protein: CASSPKQNTGELFF.

This clonotype has ten or more counts. The chain has TRBV6-2 or TRBV6-3 and TRBJ2-7; D is possibly TRBD1 or TRBD2 (6 bases each). In germline, CDR1 is MNHEY, CDR2 SVGEGT. This CDR3 is 17 amino acids long. The ends were cut back, 2 bases at V and 2 bases at J, with 19 bases in the middle. The CDR3 DNA is TGTGCCAGCAGTTACAGACGGGGGCGACTACTCCCCTACGAGCAGTACTTC. Its protein is CASSYRRGRLLPYEQYF.

This chain links TRBV12-3 or TRBV12-4 with TRBJ1-5, with D uncertain. The length of the CDR3 is 15 residues. Trimming left V 5 bases short and J 3 bases short, with 14 bases between. Here the CDR3 reads CASSRRREHNQPQHF. The CDR3 DNA is TGTGCCAGCAGTCGACGACGAGAGCACAATCAGCCCCAGCATTTT.

The gene calls are TRBV6-5 and TRBJ1-1, with 7 bases lining up with TRBD1. V gave up 5 bases and J gave up 1 base; unmatched junction bases: 10. The CDR3 is 16 residues long. Germline lookup yields CDR1 MNHEY and CDR2 SVGAGI. The CDR3 DNA is TGTGCCAGCAGTCGCCTGATGGGACAGCGGAACACTGAAGCTTTCTTT. This translates into CASSRLMGQRNTEAFF.

The rearrangement links TRBV4-2 to TRBJ2-7; no firm D call. Germline V lookup: CDR1 LGHNA, CDR2 YNFKEQ. This CDR3 comprises 14 residues. V lost 0 bases and J 4 bases, leaving 10 bases between the germline ends. Written as DNA, the CDR3 is TGTGCCAGCAGCCAAGACGATTACGGTTACGAGCAGTACTTC. It translates to CASSQDDYGYEQYF.

The genes are TRBV19 and TRBJ1-5; 8 bases fit TRBD1. The CDR3 is 15 amino acids. V shed 4 bases and J 2 bases; nucleotides not matched to a gene: 4. Per germline, CDR1 LNHDA and CDR2 SQIVND (reference sequence). Written as DNA, the CDR3 is TGTGCCAGTAGTAACAGGGGGAACGGCAATCAGCCCCAGCATTTT. This translates into CASSNRGNGNQPQHF.

In its sample, this clonotype was seen a few times. This chain connects TRBV4-3 to TRBJ2-1; no definite D call. CDR1 LGHNA and CDR2 YSLEER come from the germline V gene. The CDR3 is 13 residues long. Trimming pared 0 bases from V and 10 bases from J, leaving 10 bases between. The CDR3 bases are TGCGCCAGCAGCCAAGAGCCAGCTCTGGAGCAGTTCTTC. Amino acid sequence: CASSQEPALEQFF.

This clonotype was seen only a few times. In DNA form, the CDR3 reads TGTGCCAGCAGCGAGGGGACTAGAAAGGTCGAGACCCAGTACTTC. Translation gives CASSEGTRKVETQYF. The chain employs TRBV9 and TRBJ2-5; TRBD2 agrees at 8 bases. This CDR3 is 15 amino acids long. Germline CDR1 reads SGDLS; CDR2 reads YYNGEE. The V and J ends lost 3 bases and 5 bases, in that order; junction bases with no gene match: 9. Full variable domain (rest looked up from reference TRBV9 and TRBJ2-5): DSGVTQTPKHLITATGQRVTLRCSPRSGDLSVYWYQQSLDQGLQFLIQYYNGEERAKGNILERFSAQQFPDLHSELNLSSLELGDSALYFCASSEGTRKVETQYFGPGTRLLVL.

This clonotype was seen a handful of times. The chain employs TRBV6-2 or TRBV6-3 and TRBJ1-2; D not resolved. This CDR3 region has 14 residues. V was cut by 6 bases and J by 4 bases, with 15 bases left in between. From germline, CDR1 is MNHEY and CDR2 SVGEGT. The CDR3 is CASSKTGRVYGYTF. The DNA for the CDR3 is TGTGCCAGCAGCAAGACGGGCAGAGTCTATGGCTACACCTTC.